Listed below are T cell receptor beta chains from one sample, sequenced in a study of T-cell reconstitution after alpha-beta-depleted transplantation in children. Using its own MiXCR run on the PCR reads, TCRdb lists one record per CDR3 protein. There are hundreds of thousands of distinct CDR3 sequences in the sample; roughly 17% occur only once, and 1.1% lies in the top ten. The starting material was PBMCs from the stem cell graft donor, obtained from the stem cell graft. The receptors here all came from a human donor who donated a stem cell graft to a child with acute myeloid leukemia. Both conserved end residues are part of each CDR3. Fields, in order: D gene, J gene, clone size, V gene, CDR3 protein, CDR3 DNA. A D gene is named only where the DNA matches it firmly. Not every row has a clone size; where given, it reads once, few, many or a size class.

D: NA
J: TRBJ2-1
size: many
V: TRBV20-1
CDR3: CSAPRDEQFF
DNA: TGCAGTGCTCCTCGCGATGAGCAGTTCTTC

D: NA
J: TRBJ2-2
size: NA
V: TRBV15
CDR3: CATARDTNTGELFF
DNA: TGTGCCACCGCCCGGGACACGAACACCGGGGAGCTGTTTTTT

D: TRBD1
J: TRBJ1-5
size: once
V: TRBV30
CDR3: CAWTTGGFNQPQHF
DNA: TGTGCCTGGACCACAGGGGGCTTCAATCAGCCCCAGCATTTT

D: NA
J: TRBJ1-2
size: NA
V: TRBV24-1
CDR3: CATSEAGIDGYTF
DNA: TGTGCCACCAGTGAAGCGGGGATAGATGGCTACACCTTC

D: NA
J: TRBJ1-2
size: NA
V: TRBV15
CDR3: CATSREAISPPRANYGYTF
DNA: TGTGCCACCAGCAGAGAAGCGATTAGCCCTCCCAGGGCCAACTATGGCTACACCTTC

D: NA
J: TRBJ2-3
size: few
V: TRBV7-2
CDR3: CASSFTLDTQYF
DNA: TGTGCCAGCAGCTTTACACTAGATACGCAGTATTTT

D: TRBD2
J: TRBJ2-7
size: few
V: TRBV12-3/TRBV12-4
CDR3: CASSLGTSVDYEQYF
DNA: TGTGCCAGCAGTTTAGGGACTAGCGTCGACTACGAGCAGTACTTC

D: NA
J: TRBJ1-1
size: many
V: TRBV29-1
CDR3: CSVVSQPNTEAFF
DNA: TGCAGCGTTGTAAGCCAGCCGAACACTGAAGCTTTCTTT

D: TRBD2
J: TRBJ2-1
size: few
V: TRBV15
CDR3: CATSRVLAGVRGSSYNEQFF
DNA: TGTGCCACCAGCAGAGTACTAGCGGGGGTGCGGGGGAGCTCCTACAATGAGCAGTTCTTC

D: NA
J: TRBJ1-1
size: many
V: TRBV5-1
CDR3: CASQGHDLMNTEAFF
DNA: TGCGCCAGCCAGGGACACGACTTAATGAACACTGAAGCTTTCTTT

D: NA
J: TRBJ1-2
size: NA
V: TRBV4-2
CDR3: CASGPAVLVYGYTF
DNA: TGTGCCAGCGGCCCCGCGGTCCTCGTCTATGGCTACACCTTC

D: NA
J: TRBJ2-4
size: few
V: TRBV5-8
CDR3: CASSSRGVKNIQYF
DNA: TGTGCCAGCAGCTCCCGGGGCGTAAAAAACATTCAGTACTTC

D: NA
J: TRBJ2-5
size: few
V: TRBV28
CDR3: CASSGQGTQETQYF
DNA: TGTGCCAGCAGTGGGCAGGGGACCCAGGAGACCCAGTACTTC

D: TRBD1
J: TRBJ1-2
size: many
V: TRBV20-1
CDR3: CSASGQGANYGYTF
DNA: TGCAGTGCTAGCGGGCAGGGGGCTAACTATGGCTACACCTTC

D: NA
J: TRBJ1-4
size: NA
V: TRBV7-9
CDR3: CASSLKGENLFF
DNA: TGTGCCAGCAGCTTAAAGGGTGAAAACCTGTTTTTT

D: TRBD1
J: TRBJ2-3
size: NA
V: TRBV20-1
CDR3: CSAKGAGGMDTQYF
DNA: TGCAGTGCGAAGGGGGCAGGGGGTATGGATACGCAGTATTTT

D: TRBD2
J: TRBJ2-1
size: NA
V: TRBV28
CDR3: CASTLSGGGGASYNEQFF
DNA: TGTGCCAGCACCTTATCGGGAGGCGGGGGGGCCTCGTACAATGAGCAGTTCTTC

D: NA
J: TRBJ2-7
size: many
V: TRBV12-3/TRBV12-4
CDR3: CASSSPETYEQYF
DNA: TGTGCCAGCAGTTCTCCAGAGACCTACGAGCAGTACTTC

D: TRBD2
J: TRBJ2-2
size: few
V: TRBV29-1
CDR3: CSGGLAGSANTGELFF
DNA: TGCAGCGGCGGACTAGCGGGGAGCGCGAACACCGGGGAGCTGTTTTTT

D: NA
J: TRBJ2-2
size: few
V: TRBV7-6
CDR3: CASSPGHDTGELFF
DNA: TGTGCCAGCAGTCCGGGACACGATACCGGGGAGCTGTTTTTT

D: TRBD2
J: TRBJ2-3
size: few
V: TRBV20-1
CDR3: CSARDLGSGISTDTQYF
DNA: TGCAGTGCTAGAGATCTTGGTAGCGGGATAAGCACAGATACGCAGTATTTT

D: TRBD2
J: TRBJ2-1
size: many
V: TRBV10-3
CDR3: CAISGLAGNNEQFF
DNA: TGTGCCATCAGCGGACTAGCGGGGAACAATGAGCAGTTCTTC

D: TRBD2
J: TRBJ2-3
size: many
V: TRBV12-3/TRBV12-4
CDR3: CASSFGLAGGTDTQYF
DNA: TGTGCCAGCAGCTTCGGACTAGCGGGGGGCACAGATACGCAGTATTTT

D: NA
J: TRBJ1-2
size: NA
V: TRBV28
CDR3: CASSLLGEGYTF
DNA: TGTGCCAGCAGTTTATTGGGGGAAGGCTACACCTTC

D: TRBD2
J: TRBJ2-7
size: NA
V: TRBV4-3
CDR3: CASSQDRQRGGTEQYF
DNA: TGCGCCAGCAGCCAAGATCGGCAGCGGGGGGGCACCGAGCAGTACTTC

D: NA
J: TRBJ2-2
size: few
V: TRBV12-3/TRBV12-4
CDR3: CASSSGRAGAGELFF
DNA: TGTGCCAGCAGTTCAGGGAGAGCGGGCGCCGGGGAGCTGTTTTTT

D: TRBD2
J: TRBJ2-3
size: NA
V: TRBV7-2
CDR3: CASSPGGALTDTQYF
DNA: TGTGCCAGCAGCCCCGGGGGGGCACTCACAGATACGCAGTATTTT

D: NA
J: TRBJ1-5
size: few
V: TRBV20-1
CDR3: CSATPGLSNQPQHF
DNA: TGCAGTGCTACTCCGGGACTCAGCAATCAGCCCCAGCATTTT

D: TRBD2
J: TRBJ2-1
size: few
V: TRBV4-1
CDR3: CASSQDRGGGAKFF
DNA: TGCGCCAGCAGCCAAGATAGGGGCGGGGGGGCCAAGTTCTTC

D: NA
J: TRBJ2-5
size: many
V: TRBV7-3
CDR3: CASSPYRVQETQYF
DNA: TGTGCCAGCAGCCCTTACAGGGTTCAAGAGACCCAGTACTTC

D: TRBD1
J: TRBJ1-4
size: many
V: TRBV12-3/TRBV12-4
CDR3: CASSTTTGQGEKLFF
DNA: TGTGCCAGCAGTACGACGACGGGACAGGGCGAAAAACTGTTTTTT